This TCR beta chain was recovered during a study of cytomegalovirus exposure and HLA in healthy donors. CDR3 length equals 18 residues. Germline assignment: CDR1 SGHRS and CDR2 YFSETQ. Unmatched junction bases numbered 11, after V lost 3 bases and J lost 0 bases. Profiled with immunoSEQ multiplex PCR; TCRdb holds only in-frame clones, not every one. The sample gives 200,000 to 300,000 clones, over 75% of which show up once; 12% is in the top ten. The clonotype comes from a man aged 18-30 years in good health and CMV-seropositive. The chain joins TRBV5-1 to TRBJ2-3, with 9 bases that match TRBD2. Input material: PBMCs. CDR3 sequence: CASSWKVTSGSSTDTQYF. The CDR3 coding sequence is TGCGCCAGCAGCTGGAAGGTTACTAGCGGGTCTAGCACAGATACGCAGTATTTT.